The 25 T cell receptor beta chains given below trace back to one sample, sequenced in a study of blood T cell repertoires in COVID-19. Profiling relied on immunoSEQ multiplex PCR, and the TCRdb table lists in-frame clones only, not all of them. Here the sample spans about 140,000 clones, roughly 82% being singletons. Source material: peripheral blood. Receptors originate from an older man with acute or convalescent COVID-19.

This clone showed up just a few times. As DNA, the CDR3 is TGTGCCAGCTCATTTCAGGACAGAAATCAGCCCCAGCATTTT. Its protein is CASSFQDRNQPQHF. The rearrangement links TRBV18 to TRBJ1-5; a possible D gene is TRBD1 (6 bases). The germline V gene encodes CDR1 KGHSH and CDR2 LQKENI. Trimming shortened V by 5 bases and J by 4 bases, and 12 bases separated the two germline ends. This CDR3 contains 14 residues.

The chain uses TRBV5-1 and TRBJ2-3; 7 bases are a match to TRBD2. In germline, CDR1 is SGHRS, CDR2 YFSETQ. V was pared by 0 bases and J by 0 bases, with 4 bases of the junction left unmatched. The CDR3 spans 16 residues. The CDR3 nucleotides read TGCGCCAGCAGCTTGGGGCTAGCGGAAAGCACAGATACGCAGTATTTT. Protein: CASSLGLAESTDTQYF.

The chain employs TRBV6-5 and TRBJ1-1; D might be TRBD1 (5 bases). Trimming took off 6 bases at V and 8 bases at J, with 13 bases between the two ends. The CDR3 has 12 amino acids. Per the germline V gene, CDR1 is MNHEY and CDR2 is SVGAGI. Written as DNA, the CDR3 is TGTGCCAGCAGCCGCGGGGGTTTGGAAGCTTTCTTT. It yields the protein CASSRGGLEAFF.

This chain links TRBV6-6 with TRBJ2-2, with D perhaps TRBD1 (5 bases). The V end was cut by 11 bases, the J end by 6 bases, with 16 bases between. Germline values: CDR1 MNHNY, CDR2 SVGAGI (reference sequence). CDR3 size: 13 residues. The CDR3 sequence is CASEPRAPGELFF. The CDR3 DNA reads TGTGCCTCCGAGCCCAGGGCTCCCGGGGAGCTGTTTTTT.

The CDR3 sequence is CASSGSSGGAITDTQYF. CDR3 in DNA: TGTGCCAGCAGCGGTTCTAGCGGGGGAGCAATCACAGATACGCAGTATTTT. The gene calls are TRBV5-4 and TRBJ2-3, with 10 bases that match TRBD2. CDR1 is SGHNT and CDR2 is YYREEE in the germline V gene (reference sequence). This CDR3 has 17 amino acids. The ends lost 4 bases at V and 2 bases at J; junction bases unmatched: 10.

This clone was observed once. This chain uses TRBV3-1 (or the pseudogene TRBV3-2) with TRBJ2-4; TRBD1 aligns across 9 bases. Germline CDR1 and CDR2: LGHDT and YNNKEL (reference sequence). J was trimmed by 4 bases and V by 5 bases; bases with no gene match: 3. The CDR3 length is 14 residues. The CDR3 here is CASSLGTGKNIQYF. The DNA of the CDR3 is TGTGCCAGCAGCTTGGGGACAGGGAAAAACATTCAGTACTTC.

The table lists this clone with a few counts. The V gene is TRBV10-3, the J gene TRBJ1-4, with 7 bases lining up with TRBD1. The junction had 8 bases not matched to a gene; V was cut back by 6 bases and J by 4 bases. Germline-derived CDR1 and CDR2 are ENHRY and SYGVKD. The length of the CDR3 is 15 residues. The CDR3 DNA reads TGTGCCATCAGCGAATCGGACAGGCTTAATGAAAAACTGTTTTTT. Translating gives CAISESDRLNEKLFF.

The chain combines TRBV24-1 with TRBJ2-5, with D tentatively TRBD1 (6 bases). V was shortened by 1 base and J by 2 bases, with 10 bases between the two germline ends. CDR3 length: 15 amino acids. Germline CDR1 is KGHDR and CDR2 is SFDVKD. CDR3 in DNA: TGTGCCACCAGTGATTTTGTGACAGGTCAAGAGACCCAGTACTTC. Its protein product is CATSDFVTGQETQYF.

The chain couples TRBV10-3 to TRBJ2-7, with D possibly being TRBD1 (6 bases). This CDR3 has 14 amino acids. The germline V gene has CDR1 ENHRY and CDR2 SYGVKD. The V gene lost 3 bases and the J gene lost 5 bases, with 14 bases spanning the gap. CDR3 sequence (DNA): TGTGCCATCAGTGACACAGGGCCGGAGAACGAGCAGTACTTC. Translation gives CAISDTGPENEQYF.

The J gene is TRBJ1-5, the V gene TRBV19; D is perhaps TRBD1 (5 bases). This CDR3 spans 12 amino acids. V was shortened by 3 bases and J by 9 bases, with 9 bases between the two germline ends. From germline, CDR1 is LNHDA and CDR2 SQIVND (reference sequence). Here the CDR3 DNA reads TGTGCCAGTAGTATTCCGGGGGGGCCCCAGCATTTT. This sequence encodes CASSIPGGPQHF.

This sequence joins TRBV7-2 and TRBJ2-3; TRBD2 agrees at 9 bases. Germline V gene lookup returns CDR1 SGHTA and CDR2 FQGNSA. The V and J ends lost 1 base and 3 bases, in that order; junction bases with no gene match: 8. The CDR3 totals 17 residues. This CDR3 reads CASSLGQRGAGTDTQYF. In DNA, the CDR3 is TGTGCCAGCAGCTTAGGTCAGCGGGGGGCAGGGACAGATACGCAGTATTTT.

The chain carries TRBV9 and TRBJ2-7; tentative D call: TRBD2 (5 bases). This CDR3 spans 13 amino acids. Per the germline V gene, CDR1 is SGDLS and CDR2 is YYNGEE. V was pared by 3 bases and J by 3 bases, with 10 bases between. CDR3 amino acids: CASSAEGYYEQYF. The CDR3 coding sequence is TGTGCCAGCAGCGCCGAGGGTTACTACGAGCAGTACTTC.

The table lists this clone with a few counts. This chain joins TRBV5-1 and TRBJ1-6; D gene unclear. The V and J ends lost 0 bases and 6 bases respectively, with 10 bases between them. The CDR3 is 15 amino acids. The germline CDR1 and CDR2 sequences are SGHRS and YFSETQ. The CDR3 DNA reads TGCGCCAGCAGCTTGGAAGGCAGGTCTAATTCACCCCTCCACTTT. Translated: CASSLEGRSNSPLHF.

The chain couples TRBV7-2 to TRBJ2-1, with TRBD2 matching 10 bases. Per germline, CDR1 SGHTA and CDR2 FQGNSA. J lost 9 bases, V lost 5 bases, and 10 bases had no gene match. The CDR3 covers 15 residues. DNA for the CDR3: TGTGCCAGCAGCCCATCCTACGGACTAGCGGCTGAGCAGTTCTTC. Translated, it gives CASSPSYGLAAEQFF.

V and J are TRBV25-1 and TRBJ2-3; the D gene is possibly TRBD1 (5 bases). Germline V CDR1 and CDR2: MGHDK, SYGVNS. The CDR3 has 16 amino acids. V lost 5 bases and J lost 0, with 15 bases in between. CDR3 residues: CASSKGAYPSTDTQYF. As DNA, the CDR3 is TGTGCCAGCAGTAAAGGGGCCTATCCAAGCACAGATACGCAGTATTTT.

V is TRBV7-2 and J is TRBJ1-6; 7 bases line up with TRBD1. V lost 5 bases and J lost 5; bases outside the gene matches: 6. This CDR3 has 15 amino acids. Germline V gives CDR1 SGHTA, CDR2 FQGNSA. DNA of the CDR3: TGTGCCAGCAGCCTTCGACAGGGAAATAATTCACCCCTCCACTTT. It translates to CASSLRQGNNSPLHF.

This rearrangement joins TRBV19 to TRBJ2-5; tentatively, D is TRBD1 (5 bases). The CDR3 runs to 15 residues. V was cut by 3 bases and J by 5 bases, with 16 bases left in between. Per the germline V gene, CDR1 is LNHDA and CDR2 is SQIVND (reference sequence). The CDR3 DNA sequence: TGTGCCAGTAGTATTGACAGAATCTCTGGGGAGACCCAGTACTTC. The encoded protein is CASSIDRISGETQYF.

The chain employs TRBV6-6 and TRBJ1-6, with TRBD1 identical over 7 bases. V shed 6 bases, J shed 7 bases, and the junction held 12 bases outside the gene matches. Germline loops: CDR1 MNHNY, CDR2 SVGAGI (reference sequence). The CDR3 contains 16 residues. CDR3 DNA sequence: TGTGCCAGCAGCCACCCCCCGGACAGGAGGAATTCACCCCTCCACTTT. Amino acid sequence: CASSHPPDRRNSPLHF.

The chain has TRBV20-1 and TRBJ2-1, with D perhaps TRBD1 (5 bases). The CDR3 covers 15 residues. The germline V gene has CDR1 DFQATT and CDR2 SNEGSKA (reference sequence). V dropped 3 bases and J dropped 4 bases, with 16 bases sitting between them. The CDR3 sequence: CSASRQTLVYNEQFF. Here the CDR3 DNA reads TGCAGTGCTAGTCGACAGACTCTGGTTTACAATGAGCAGTTCTTC.

The genes are TRBV9 and TRBJ2-2; a weak D match, TRBD1 (5 bases). This CDR3 is built from 15 residues. Trimming took off 3 bases at V and 4 bases at J, with 13 bases between the two ends. In germline, CDR1 is SGDLS, CDR2 YYNGEE. The CDR3 spells CASSADILRTGELFF. CDR3 nucleotides: TGTGCCAGCAGCGCGGACATTCTTCGCACCGGGGAGCTGTTTTTT.

This clone was recorded once. The rearrangement uses TRBV7-2 and TRBJ2-3, with 8 bases matching TRBD2. The V segment lost 2 bases and the J segment 0 bases; nucleotides outside the gene matches: 1. Germline V CDR1 and CDR2: SGHTA, FQGNSA. CDR3 size: 15 residues. DNA of the CDR3: TGTGCCAGCAGCTTACAGCGGGGGAGCACAGATACGCAGTATTTT. Its translation: CASSLQRGSTDTQYF.

V gene TRBV15 combines with J gene TRBJ1-2; 8 nucleotides line up with TRBD1. The CDR3 runs 14 residues. Unmatched junction bases numbered 2, after V lost 3 bases and J lost 2 bases. Germline V lookup: CDR1 LNHNV, CDR2 YYDKDF (reference sequence). CDR3 sequence: CATSSRQGNYGYTF. In DNA form, the CDR3 reads TGTGCCACCAGCAGTAGACAGGGGAACTATGGCTACACCTTC.

The chain joins TRBV2 to TRBJ2-2; D possibly corresponds to TRBD1 (6 bases). Per the germline V gene, CDR1 is SNHLY and CDR2 is FYNNEI. The CDR3 is 15 amino acids. Trimming cost V 6 bases and J 8 bases, with 19 bases left between them. CDR3 in amino acids: CASSSPTGQAGELFF. The CDR3 region has the DNA TGTGCCAGCAGCTCCCCGACAGGACAAGCGGGGGAGCTGTTTTTT.

For the CDR3, the DNA is TGTGCCACCAGTGATTTGAGTTCGGGGGAGACCCAGTACTTC. As protein: CATSDLSSGETQYF. The chain uses TRBV24-1 and TRBJ2-5; D perhaps matches TRBD2 (5 bases). In germline, CDR1 is KGHDR, CDR2 SFDVKD. This CDR3 is built from 14 residues. The ends were cut back, 0 bases at V and 5 bases at J, with 9 bases in the middle.

CDR3 loop: CASSGLRRGEKLFF. The CDR3 DNA sequence: TGTGCCAGCAGCGGCCTCAGAAGGGGTGAAAAACTGTTTTTT. The rearrangement uses TRBV2 and TRBJ1-4, with D possibly matching TRBD1 (5 bases). Germline V gives CDR1 SNHLY, CDR2 FYNNEI. V lost 6 bases and J 7 bases, leaving 15 bases between the germline ends. CDR3 length: 14 residues.